This TCR beta chain was obtained from a study of shared clonotypes between healthy human individuals. As for the study in general: Every donor yielded three CD4 naive, three CD4 memory, two CD8 naive and one CD8 memory plate. Study-level results: Some naive CD4 clonotypes, 4% to 6%, turned up in common across a few donors. Genetic and exposure-history diversity was limited by the small donor number.

To note about this clone: Antigen: not known.

The V gene lost 4 bases and the J gene lost 6 bases, with 15 bases spanning the gap. Germline lookup yields CDR1 GTSNPN and CDR2 SVGIG (reference sequence). This CDR3 has 13 amino acids. Evenly divided among several immunoSEQ plates was the genomic DNA of each subset. Method: immunoSEQ multiplex PCR; TCRdb's copy keeps in-frame clones and lacks some. The sample consists of 2,500,000 or so clones, roughly 92% of them appearing once. Input material: naive CD4+ T cells sorted from blood. Noted subset: CD45RA+ positively selected. This clonotype was sampled from a man aged 18 to 35 in good health. This chain connects TRBV30 to TRBJ1-2; perhaps TRBD1 as D (6 bases). The CDR3 DNA reads TGTGCCTGGACGCCCCGGGGGGCAGATGGCTACACCTTC. Its translation is CAWTPRGADGYTF.